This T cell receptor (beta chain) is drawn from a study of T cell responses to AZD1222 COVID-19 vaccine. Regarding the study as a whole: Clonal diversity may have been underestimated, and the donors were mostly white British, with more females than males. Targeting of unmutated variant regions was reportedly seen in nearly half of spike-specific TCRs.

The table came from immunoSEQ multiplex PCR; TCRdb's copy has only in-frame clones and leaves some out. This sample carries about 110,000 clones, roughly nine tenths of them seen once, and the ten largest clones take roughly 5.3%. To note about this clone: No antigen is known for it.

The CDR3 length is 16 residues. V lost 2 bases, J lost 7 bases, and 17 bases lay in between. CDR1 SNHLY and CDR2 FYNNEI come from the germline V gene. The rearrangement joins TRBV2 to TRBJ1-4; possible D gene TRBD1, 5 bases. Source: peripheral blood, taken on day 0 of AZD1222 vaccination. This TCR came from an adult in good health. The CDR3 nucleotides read TGTGCCAGCAGTGAATTTCGCGTCAGGGCTGGTGAAAAACTGTTTTTT. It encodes CASSEFRVRAGEKLFF.